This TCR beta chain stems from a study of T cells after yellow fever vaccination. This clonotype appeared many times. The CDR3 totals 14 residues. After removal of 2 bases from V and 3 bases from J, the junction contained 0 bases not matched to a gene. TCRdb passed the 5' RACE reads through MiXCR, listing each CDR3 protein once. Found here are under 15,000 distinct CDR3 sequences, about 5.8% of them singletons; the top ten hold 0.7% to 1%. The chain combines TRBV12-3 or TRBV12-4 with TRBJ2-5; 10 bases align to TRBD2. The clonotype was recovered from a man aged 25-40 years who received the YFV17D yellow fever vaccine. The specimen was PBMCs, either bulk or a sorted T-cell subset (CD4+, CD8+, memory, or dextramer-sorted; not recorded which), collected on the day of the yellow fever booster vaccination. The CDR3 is CASSLSGGEETQYF. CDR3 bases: TGTGCCAGCAGTTTAAGCGGGGGGGAAGAGACCCAGTACTTC.